The 13 T cell receptor beta chains in this list originate from one sample, sequenced in a study of cytomegalovirus exposure and HLA in healthy donors. The PCR contained 60 Vbeta and 13 Jbeta primers. TCRdb's table, derived via immunoSEQ multiplex PCR, lists solely in-frame clones and lacks some. Of tens of thousands of clones in the sample, about three quarters were seen once. The sample consisted of PBMCs. These receptor sequences come from a young man in good health and CMV-seronegative.

This chain joins TRBV28 and TRBJ1-2, with 9 bases that match TRBD1. The germline CDR1 and CDR2 sequences are MDHEN and SYDVKM. V was clipped by 2 bases and J by 1 base; unmatched bases: 8. CDR3 length: 17 amino acids. CDR3 sequence (DNA): TGTGCCAGCAGTTTAAGGGGGGGACAGGGCCATAACTATGGCTACACCTTC. This gives the protein CASSLRGGQGHNYGYTF.

The chain joins TRBV5-1 to TRBJ2-3; 13 positions match TRBD2. V was pared by 4 bases and J by 2 bases, with 13 bases of the junction left unmatched. This CDR3 region has 19 residues. The germline V gene has CDR1 SGHRS and CDR2 YFSETQ. The CDR3 is CASSPSWGTSGTNTDTQYF. CDR3 nucleotides: TGCGCCAGCAGCCCCTCGTGGGGGACTAGCGGGACCAACACAGATACGCAGTATTTT.

The chain recombines TRBV9 with TRBJ1-1, with 8 bases lining up with TRBD1. V lost 0 bases, J lost 1 base, and 11 bases stayed unmatched. Germline CDR1 is SGDLS and CDR2 is YYNGEE. The CDR3 covers 18 residues. The CDR3 reads CASSVAGVTGTGNTEAFF. Written as DNA, the CDR3 is TGTGCCAGCAGCGTAGCGGGGGTAACCGGGACAGGGAACACTGAAGCTTTCTTT.

V usage is TRBV27 and J usage is TRBJ2-2, with 8 nucleotides matching TRBD2. There are 17 residues in the CDR3. V lost 3 bases to trimming and J lost 6 bases; unmatched junction nucleotides: 12. The germline V gene encodes CDR1 MNHEY and CDR2 SMNVEV (reference sequence). The CDR3 DNA follows: TGTGCCAGCAGTTTTCGATGGAGCGGGGGCTCACCCGGGGAGCTGTTTTTT. Protein sequence: CASSFRWSGGSPGELFF.

J is TRBJ2-1 and V is TRBV4-2; 7 bases align to TRBD2. The length of the CDR3 is 18 residues. V lost 4 bases, J lost 7 bases, and 19 bases stayed unmatched. Looked up from germline, CDR1 is LGHNA and CDR2 is YNFKEQ. The CDR3 region has the DNA TGTGCCAGCAGCCGAAGCGTTGGGGGGGTAGAGAGAGGGAATGAGCAGTTCTTC. Protein sequence: CASSRSVGGVERGNEQFF.

This clone was seen only a few times. This sequence joins TRBV11-3 and TRBJ2-3; D possibly corresponds to TRBD2 (7 bases). The V end was cut by 5 bases, the J end by 1 base, with 19 bases between. The V gene's germline CDR1 is SGHNT and CDR2 YENEEA. The CDR3 is 17 residues long. The CDR3 DNA is TGTGCCAGCAGCACCCGGGGGGCGGGGACGGGCACAGATACGCAGTATTTT. Its translation: CASSTRGAGTGTDTQYF.

The chain is built from TRBV2 and TRBJ2-3; 8 nucleotides align to TRBD1. The CDR3 runs 12 residues. The junction had 0 bases not matched to a gene; V was cut back by 5 bases and J by 5 bases. Per the germline V gene, CDR1 is SNHLY and CDR2 is FYNNEI. The CDR3 DNA sequence: TGTGCCAGCAGTACAGGGGGAGATACGCAGTATTTT. As protein: CASSTGGDTQYF. The full variable domain, completed using reference TRBV2 and TRBJ2-3, is EPEVTQTPSHQVTQMGQEVILRCVPISNHLYFYWYRQILGQKVEFLVSFYNNEISEKSEIFDDQFSVERPDGSNFTLKIRSTKLEDSAMYFCASSTGGDTQYFGPGTRLTVL.

The chain has TRBV9 and TRBJ2-2, with a weak D call TRBD1 (6 bases). V was pared by 0 bases and J by 2 bases, with 8 bases between. The CDR3 is 15 residues long. Germline CDR1 is SGDLS and CDR2 is YYNGEE. The CDR3 loop reads CASSVEGQNTGELFF. The CDR3 DNA sequence: TGTGCCAGCAGCGTAGAGGGACAAAACACCGGGGAGCTGTTTTTT.

The CDR3 DNA reads as TGTGCCAGCAGTGTGACTAGCGGGGGGGCCAGTGATGAGCAGTTCTTC. It yields the protein CASSVTSGGASDEQFF. The chain links TRBV6-4 to TRBJ2-1, with TRBD2 matching 14 bases. The CDR3 is 16 amino acids. The germline CDR1 and CDR2 sequences are MRHNA and SNTAGT. J gave up 8 bases and V 4 bases, and 7 bases lay outside the gene matches.

The genes are TRBV7-7 and TRBJ2-2; 8 bases match TRBD1. The V and J ends lost 6 bases and 2 bases, in that order; junction bases with no gene match: 5. From germline, CDR1 is SSHAT and CDR2 FNYEAQ (reference sequence). CDR3 length equals 15 residues. CDR3: CASRVGQGNTGELFF. Written as DNA, the CDR3 is TGTGCCAGCAGAGTCGGACAGGGTAACACCGGGGAGCTGTTTTTT.

This chain connects TRBV30 to TRBJ1-1; D unclear. Germline V CDR1 and CDR2: GTSNPN, SVGIG (reference sequence). CDR3 length: 13 amino acids. The V gene lost 1 base and the J gene lost 1 base, with 7 bases spanning the gap. In DNA form, the CDR3 reads TGTGCCTGGAGTGGCAACTGGAACACTGAAGCTTTCTTT. As protein: CAWSGNWNTEAFF. The full variable domain, with the rest looked up from reference TRBV30 and TRBJ1-1, is SQTIHQWPATLVQPVGSPLSLECTVEGTSNPNLYWYRQAAGRGLQLLFYSVGIGQISSEVPQNLSASRPQDRQFILSSKKLLLSDSGFYLCAWSGNWNTEAFFGQGTRLTVV.

This clone was detected only once. This rearrangement joins TRBV7-2 to TRBJ2-3; D perhaps matches TRBD2 (6 bases). Germline-derived CDR1 and CDR2 are SGHTA and FQGNSA. V lost 4 bases and J lost 1, with 9 bases in between. This CDR3 comprises 14 residues. The CDR3 loop is CASSSPSGTDTQYF. CDR3 DNA sequence: TGTGCCAGCAGCTCGCCTAGCGGCACAGATACGCAGTATTTT.

This clone was seen only a few times. The chain links TRBV9 to TRBJ1-6, with D possibly being TRBD1 (5 bases). The V gene's germline CDR1 is SGDLS and CDR2 YYNGEE. The length of the CDR3 is 15 residues. The ends were cut back, 3 bases at V and 10 bases at J, with 17 bases in the middle. CDR3 DNA sequence: TGTGCCAGCAGCGCTGACCGGGCCACAGGATCACCCCTCCACTTT. It codes for CASSADRATGSPLHF.